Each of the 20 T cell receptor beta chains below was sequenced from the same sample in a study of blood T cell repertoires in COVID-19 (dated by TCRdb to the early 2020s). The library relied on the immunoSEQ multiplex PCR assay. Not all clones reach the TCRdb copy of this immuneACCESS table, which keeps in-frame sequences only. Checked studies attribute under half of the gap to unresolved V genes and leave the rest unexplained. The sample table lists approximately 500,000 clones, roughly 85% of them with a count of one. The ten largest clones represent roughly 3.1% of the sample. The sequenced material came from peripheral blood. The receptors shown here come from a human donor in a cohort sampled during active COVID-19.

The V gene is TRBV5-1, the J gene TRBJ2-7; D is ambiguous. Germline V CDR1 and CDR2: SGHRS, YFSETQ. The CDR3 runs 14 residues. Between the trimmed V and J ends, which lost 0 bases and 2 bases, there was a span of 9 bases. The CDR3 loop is CASSLDGETYEQYF. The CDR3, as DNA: TGCGCCAGCAGCTTGGATGGAGAAACCTACGAGCAGTACTTC.

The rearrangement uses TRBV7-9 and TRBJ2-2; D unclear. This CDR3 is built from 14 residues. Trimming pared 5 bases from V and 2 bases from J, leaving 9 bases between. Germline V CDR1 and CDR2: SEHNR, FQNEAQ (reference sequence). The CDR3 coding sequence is TGTGCCAGCAGCCCCGACTTCAACACCGGGGAGCTGTTTTTT. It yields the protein CASSPDFNTGELFF.

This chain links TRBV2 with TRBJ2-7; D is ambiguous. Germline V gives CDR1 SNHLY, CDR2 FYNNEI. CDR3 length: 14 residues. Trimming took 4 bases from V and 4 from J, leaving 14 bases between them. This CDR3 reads CASSVSEQWYEQYF. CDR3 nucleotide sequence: TGTGCCAGCAGTGTTTCCGAACAATGGTACGAGCAGTACTTC.

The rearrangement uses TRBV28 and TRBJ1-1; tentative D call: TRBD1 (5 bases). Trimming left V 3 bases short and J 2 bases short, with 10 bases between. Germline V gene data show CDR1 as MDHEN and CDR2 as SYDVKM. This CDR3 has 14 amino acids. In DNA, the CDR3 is TGTGCCAGCAGTTTTTCCAGGGCAAACACTGAAGCTTTCTTT. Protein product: CASSFSRANTEAFF.

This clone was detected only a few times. The CDR3 nucleotides read TGTGCCAGCAGCTTATTGACTAGCGGGAGCAATGAGCAGTTCTTC. This gives the protein CASSLLTSGSNEQFF. The chain joins TRBV7-3 to TRBJ2-1; TRBD2 aligns across 12 bases. The CDR3 runs to 15 residues. Germline CDR1 reads SGHTA; CDR2 reads FQGTGA. V was clipped by 2 bases and J by 6 bases; unmatched bases: 2.

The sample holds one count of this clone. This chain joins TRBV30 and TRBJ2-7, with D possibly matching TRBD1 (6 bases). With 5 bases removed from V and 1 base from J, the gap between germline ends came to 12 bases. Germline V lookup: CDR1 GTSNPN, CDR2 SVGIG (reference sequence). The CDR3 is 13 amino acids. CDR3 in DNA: TGTGCCTGGCTCCGGGACACATCCTACGAGCAGTACTTC. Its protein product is CAWLRDTSYEQYF.

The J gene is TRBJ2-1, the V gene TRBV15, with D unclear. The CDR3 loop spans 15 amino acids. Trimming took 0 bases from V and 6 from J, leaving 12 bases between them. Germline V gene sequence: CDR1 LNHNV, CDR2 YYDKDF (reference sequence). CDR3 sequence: CATSRDKTPSNEQFF. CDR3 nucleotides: TGTGCCACCAGCAGAGATAAGACACCTTCCAATGAGCAGTTCTTC.

CDR3 in amino acids: CASSREDRSSYNEQFF. The CDR3 DNA sequence: TGTGCCAGCAGCCGCGAGGACAGGAGCTCCTACAATGAGCAGTTCTTC. This chain connects TRBV4-2 to TRBJ2-1; TRBD1 aligns across 7 bases. V lost 4 bases, J lost 0 bases, and 6 bases stayed unmatched. The CDR3 is 16 amino acids. Germline-derived CDR1 and CDR2 are LGHNA and YNFKEQ.

This CDR3 is CASSRTGRNSPLHF. CDR3 DNA sequence: TGTGCCAGCAGCCGGACAGGGCGTAATTCACCCCTCCACTTT. The chain employs TRBV3-1 (or the pseudogene TRBV3-2) and TRBJ1-6; 8 bases line up with TRBD1. CDR1 is LGHDT and CDR2 is YNNKEL in the germline V gene (reference sequence). The CDR3 runs 14 residues. V dropped 4 bases and J dropped 6; count of bases not matched to a gene: 2.

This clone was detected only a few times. As DNA, the CDR3 is TGTGCCAGCAGCCTCCACTACGAGCAGTACTTC. It translates to CASSLHYEQYF. The chain uses TRBV14 and TRBJ2-7; D unresolved. Germline CDR1 SGHDN, CDR2 FVKESK. The length of the CDR3 is 11 residues. V lost 4 bases and J lost 3, with 4 bases in between.

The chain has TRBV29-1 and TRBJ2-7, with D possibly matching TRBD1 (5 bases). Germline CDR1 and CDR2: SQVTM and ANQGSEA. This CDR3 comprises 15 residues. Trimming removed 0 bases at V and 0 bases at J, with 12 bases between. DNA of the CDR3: TGCAGCGTTGAAGATCTGACAGTTAGCTCCTACGAGCAGTACTTC. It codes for CSVEDLTVSSYEQYF.

CDR3 coding DNA: TGCGCCAGCAGCCAAGGGTTACGGGACACTGAAGCTTTCTTT. It translates to CASSQGLRDTEAFF. The chain recombines TRBV4-3 with TRBJ1-1; no firm D call. This CDR3 region has 14 residues. The V gene lost 1 base and the J gene lost 3 bases, with 9 bases spanning the gap. CDR1 and CDR2 from the germline V gene are LGHNA and YSLEER.

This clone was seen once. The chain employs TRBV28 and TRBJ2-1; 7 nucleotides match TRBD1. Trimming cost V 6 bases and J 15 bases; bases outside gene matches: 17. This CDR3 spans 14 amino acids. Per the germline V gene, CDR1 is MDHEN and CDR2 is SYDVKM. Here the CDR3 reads CASSSGTAPFILFF. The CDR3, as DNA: TGTGCCAGCAGCTCCGGGACAGCTCCCTTTATTCTGTTCTTC.

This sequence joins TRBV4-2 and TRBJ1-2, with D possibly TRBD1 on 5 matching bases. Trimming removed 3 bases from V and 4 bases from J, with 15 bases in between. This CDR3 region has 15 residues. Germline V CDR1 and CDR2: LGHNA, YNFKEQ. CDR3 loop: CASSHQQVMGYGYTF. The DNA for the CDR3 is TGTGCCAGCAGCCACCAACAGGTTATGGGCTATGGCTACACCTTC.

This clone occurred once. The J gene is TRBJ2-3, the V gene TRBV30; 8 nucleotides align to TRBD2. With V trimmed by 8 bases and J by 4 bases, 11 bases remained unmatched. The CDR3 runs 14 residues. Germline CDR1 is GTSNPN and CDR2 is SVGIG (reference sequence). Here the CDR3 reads CAGGQSGSADTQYF. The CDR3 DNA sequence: TGTGCCGGGGGACAAAGCGGGAGCGCAGATACGCAGTATTTT.

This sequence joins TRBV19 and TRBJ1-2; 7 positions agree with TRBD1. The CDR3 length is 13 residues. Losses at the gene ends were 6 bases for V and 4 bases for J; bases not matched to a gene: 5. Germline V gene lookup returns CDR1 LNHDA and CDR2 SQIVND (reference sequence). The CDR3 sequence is CASRGAGGYGYTF. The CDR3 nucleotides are TGTGCCAGTAGAGGTGCAGGGGGCTATGGCTACACCTTC.

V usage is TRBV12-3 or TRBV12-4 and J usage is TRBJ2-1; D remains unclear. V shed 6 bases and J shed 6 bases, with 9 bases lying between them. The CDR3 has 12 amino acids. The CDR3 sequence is CASRGNSNEQFF. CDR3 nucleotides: TGTGCCAGCAGGGGCAACTCCAATGAGCAGTTCTTC.

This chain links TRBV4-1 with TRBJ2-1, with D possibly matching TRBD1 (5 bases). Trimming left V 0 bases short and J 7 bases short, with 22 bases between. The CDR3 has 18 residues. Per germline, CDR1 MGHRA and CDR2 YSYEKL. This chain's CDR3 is CASSQDREQNQRGNEQFF. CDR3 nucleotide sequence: TGCGCCAGCAGCCAAGATCGAGAGCAGAACCAAAGGGGAAATGAGCAGTTCTTC.

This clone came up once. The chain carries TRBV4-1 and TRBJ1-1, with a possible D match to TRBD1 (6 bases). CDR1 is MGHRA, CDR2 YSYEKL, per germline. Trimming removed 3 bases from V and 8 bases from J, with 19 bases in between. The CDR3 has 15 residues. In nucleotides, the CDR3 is TGCGCCAGCAGCCACTTTTTAATCCAAGGGACAGAAGCTTTCTTT. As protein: CASSHFLIQGTEAFF.

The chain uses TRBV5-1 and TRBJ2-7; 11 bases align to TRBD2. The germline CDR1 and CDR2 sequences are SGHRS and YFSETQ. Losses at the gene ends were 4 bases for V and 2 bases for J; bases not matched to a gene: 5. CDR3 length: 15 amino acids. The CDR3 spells CASSAGLAGTYEQYF. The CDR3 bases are TGCGCCAGCAGCGCCGGACTAGCGGGTACCTACGAGCAGTACTTC.